Shown below are 29 T cell receptor beta chains from a single sample sequenced in a study of CD8+ T cells in alopecia areata (dated by TCRdb to the late 2010s). Taken with the paper, the label for treatment or condition translates to: oral pan-JAK inhibitor, 5-10 mg twice daily. Preparation of the library involved the immunoSEQ multiplex PCR assay. To provide template for TCR sequencing, every sample had RNA extracted and reverse transcribed into cDNA. The immuneACCESS repertoire file appears here via TCRdb, limited to in-frame rearrangements. These files lack a portion of the clones; in checked studies, under half of the deficit traces to unresolved V genes, and the cause of the others is not known. The sample yields about 180,000 clones; 50% to 75% were counted once. The ten largest clones capture 15% to 20% of the sample. The sample here was CD4+ T cells sorted from blood, taken between weeks 55 and 65, from a patient treated with tofacitinib. These receptors were collected from a human donor with alopecia areata.

This clone has more than one count but fewer than ten. The CDR3 DNA sequence: TGTGCCAGCAGCCTGGACAGGGTAACCATCTACGAGCAGTACTTC. Its protein product is CASSLDRVTIYEQYF. The chain employs TRBV7-9 and TRBJ2-7, with 8 bases matching TRBD1. Trimming at V came to 5 bases and at J to 3 bases, leaving 9 bases not matched to a gene. Germline V gene sequence: CDR1 SEHNR, CDR2 FQNEAQ (reference sequence). This CDR3 comprises 15 residues.

The J gene is TRBJ2-7, the V gene TRBV29-1; D might be TRBD1 (6 bases). This CDR3 region has 12 residues. Germline V lookup: CDR1 SQVTM, CDR2 ANQGSEA. Trimming removed 3 bases from V and 6 bases from J, with 12 bases in between. CDR3 amino acids: CSVDQGSTEQYF. The CDR3 DNA sequence: TGCAGCGTTGATCAGGGGTCGACCGAGCAGTACTTC.

This clone was counted a few times. V and J are TRBV13 and TRBJ1-2; D gene uncertain. This CDR3 comprises 13 residues. Germline CDR1 PRHDT, CDR2 FYEKMQ (reference sequence). V was cut by 1 base and J by 4 bases, with 7 bases left in between. The CDR3 DNA reads as TGTGCCAGCAGCTTAGAGACCGCCTATGGCTACACCTTC. It specifies CASSLETAYGYTF.

This chain links TRBV30 with TRBJ1-6; tentative D call: TRBD1 (6 bases). V was pared by 4 bases and J by 6 bases, with 7 bases between. The CDR3 extends over 12 amino acids. Germline CDR1 is GTSNPN and CDR2 is SVGIG (reference sequence). The CDR3 nucleotides are TGTGCCTGGAACAGGGCTAATTCACCCCTCCACTTT. It codes for CAWNRANSPLHF.

The chain combines TRBV29-1 with TRBJ1-1; D might be TRBD1 (5 bases). The CDR3 runs 14 residues. Germline CDR1 and CDR2: SQVTM and ANQGSEA. Trimming took 3 bases from V and 4 from J, leaving 15 bases between them. The CDR3, as DNA: TGCAGCGTTGATCGTGGAGGGGTTGGCACTGAAGCTTTCTTT. It yields the protein CSVDRGGVGTEAFF.

This rearrangement joins TRBV7-9 to TRBJ1-4, with a possible D match to TRBD1 (5 bases). Per germline, CDR1 SEHNR and CDR2 FQNEAQ (reference sequence). The V end lost 5 bases, the J end lost 10 bases, and 17 bases lay between the germline ends. The CDR3 extends over 14 amino acids. The CDR3 bases are TGTGCCAGCAGCCGACGACAGACCGGGGGAAAACTGTTTTTT. It yields the protein CASSRRQTGGKLFF.

In this sample, this clone turned up once. J is TRBJ2-3 and V is TRBV23-1; weak D call: TRBD2 (6 bases). TRBV23-1 has ORF status, its function being uncertain. There are 18 residues in the CDR3. V lost 0 bases and J lost 2, with 18 bases in between. CDR3 nucleotides: TGCGCCAGCAGTCAATCCCCGACTGGGACTCCGGCCACAGATACGCAGTATTTT. This gives the protein CASSQSPTGTPATDTQYF.

The J gene is TRBJ2-1, the V gene TRBV15, with a possible D match to TRBD1 (7 bases). The CDR3 is 14 amino acids. V gave up 2 bases and J gave up 4 bases, with 9 bases separating them. From germline, CDR1 is LNHNV and CDR2 YYDKDF (reference sequence). The CDR3 loop is CATSRQGGYNEQFF. CDR3 nucleotide sequence: TGTGCCACCAGCAGACAGGGGGGATACAATGAGCAGTTCTTC.

This chain links TRBV15 with TRBJ2-5, with TRBD1 matching over 8 bases. This CDR3 comprises 16 residues. Germline V gives CDR1 LNHNV, CDR2 YYDKDF (reference sequence). V was clipped by 2 bases and J by 1 base; unmatched bases: 6. The CDR3, as DNA: TGTGCCACCAGCAGAAGATCCGGACAGGGCCAAGAGACCCAGTACTTC. This codes for CATSRRSGQGQETQYF.

This clone was observed once. V usage is TRBV2 and J usage is TRBJ2-2; 9 nucleotides align to TRBD2. From germline, CDR1 is SNHLY and CDR2 FYNNEI. The CDR3 has 16 amino acids. The V gene end was trimmed by 6 bases and the J gene end by 5 bases; junction bases not matched to a gene: 10. The CDR3 DNA follows: TGTGCCAGCAGCCCCCTCTCCGGACTAGCGACCGGGGAGCTGTTTTTT. This gives the protein CASSPLSGLATGELFF. Variable domain in full (rest from reference TRBV2 and TRBJ2-2): EPEVTQTPSHQVTQMGQEVILRCVPISNHLYFYWYRQILGQKVEFLVSFYNNEISEKSEIFDDQFSVERPDGSNFTLKIRSTKLEDSAMYFCASSPLSGLATGELFFGEGSRLTVL.

The V call is TRBV2, the J call TRBJ2-5; no definite D call. The CDR3 totals 12 residues. Germline-derived CDR1 and CDR2 are SNHLY and FYNNEI. V shed 4 bases and J shed 0 bases, with 3 bases lying between them. CDR3 residues: CASSVYQETQYF. The CDR3 region has the DNA TGTGCCAGCAGTGTCTACCAAGAGACCCAGTACTTC.

This clone came up a few times. This CDR3 reads CATSRGEGTGARNEQYF. The CDR3 nucleotides read TGTGCCACCAGCAGAGGGGAAGGAACAGGGGCTCGGAACGAGCAGTACTTC. The chain has TRBV15 and TRBJ2-7; 7 bases map to TRBD1. The CDR3 sequence is 17 residues long. V was clipped by 1 base and J by 5 bases; unmatched bases: 14. In germline, CDR1 is LNHNV, CDR2 YYDKDF (reference sequence).

The V call is TRBV9, the J call TRBJ1-1; D remains unclear. With 0 bases removed from V and 4 bases from J, the gap between germline ends came to 4 bases. Germline V gives CDR1 SGDLS, CDR2 YYNGEE. The CDR3 sequence is 12 residues long. This chain's CDR3 is CASSVESTEAFF. Written as DNA, the CDR3 is TGTGCCAGCAGCGTAGAAAGCACTGAAGCTTTCTTT.

V and J are TRBV6-6 and TRBJ2-5, with D maybe TRBD2 (5 bases). Between the trimmed V and J ends, which lost 6 bases and 5 bases, there was a span of 13 bases. Germline CDR1 MNHNY, CDR2 SVGAGI (reference sequence). The CDR3 has 13 residues. The DNA of the CDR3 is TGTGCCAGCAGCCCCGGCGGGCTGGAGACCCAGTACTTC. Its translation: CASSPGGLETQYF.

The V gene is TRBV29-1, the J gene TRBJ1-2; D is ambiguous. The CDR3 runs to 12 residues. V gave up 7 bases and J gave up 7 bases, with 16 bases separating them. In germline, CDR1 is SQVTM, CDR2 ANQGSEA. This chain's CDR3 is CSALLANSGYTF. For the CDR3, the DNA is TGCAGCGCCCTCTTAGCGAATTCTGGCTACACCTTC.

The CDR3 DNA reads TGCGCCAGCAGCCAACTAGCCCAAGAGACCCAGTACTTC. The encoded protein is CASSQLAQETQYF. The chain recombines TRBV4-1 with TRBJ2-5, with D maybe TRBD2 (5 bases). V was cut by 2 bases and J by 1 base, with 5 bases left in between. CDR1 and CDR2 from the germline V gene are MGHRA and YSYEKL. The CDR3 is made up of 13 amino acids.

The chain joins TRBV13 to TRBJ2-7, with D possibly being TRBD1 (6 bases). The V and J ends lost 5 bases and 3 bases respectively, with 14 bases between them. This CDR3 region has 14 residues. Germline CDR1 PRHDT, CDR2 FYEKMQ (reference sequence). The CDR3 DNA follows: TGTGCCAGCAGCAGCTCCGGGACAATCTACGAGCAGTACTTC. Translation: CASSSSGTIYEQYF.

This sequence joins TRBV4-1 and TRBJ1-2; 9 bases are shared with TRBD1. The V gene end was trimmed by 2 bases and the J gene end by 8 bases; junction bases not matched to a gene: 9. The CDR3 has 15 amino acids. Germline CDR1 and CDR2: MGHRA and YSYEKL. The chain's CDR3 is CASSQPGTGRGGYTF. The CDR3 DNA reads TGCGCCAGCAGCCAACCTGGGACAGGGAGAGGGGGCTACACCTTC.

The J gene is TRBJ2-7, the V gene TRBV7-9; TRBD2 might be the D (7 bases). This CDR3 has 14 amino acids. Germline V lookup: CDR1 SEHNR, CDR2 FQNEAQ (reference sequence). The V end was cut by 7 bases, the J end by 4 bases, with 17 bases between. The CDR3 DNA is TGTGCCAGCAATCTAGGGGGGGACCCTTACGAGCAGTACTTC. It specifies CASNLGGDPYEQYF.

This chain uses TRBV27 with TRBJ2-7; 7 bases are a match to TRBD2. V shed 8 bases and J 3 bases; nucleotides not matched to a gene: 13. CDR1 is MNHEY, CDR2 SMNVEV, per germline (reference sequence). CDR3 length: 15 amino acids. CDR3 bases: TGTGCCAGCCGTACAAAGACGAGCGGGGTCTACGAGCAGTACTTC. Translation gives CASRTKTSGVYEQYF.

This clone is a singleton in its sample. The chain joins TRBV6-1 to TRBJ1-5; 9 bases are shared with TRBD1. Germline V CDR1 and CDR2: MNHNS, SASEGT. This CDR3 spans 15 amino acids. With 7 bases clipped from V and 6 bases from J, the junction kept 10 bases outside the gene matches. DNA for the CDR3: TGTGCCAGCACCGCGACAGGGGGATACGGTCAGCCCCAGCATTTT. It specifies CASTATGGYGQPQHF.

The chain links TRBV30 to TRBJ1-6; no reliable D call. The CDR3 totals 12 residues. V lost 2 bases and J 9 bases, leaving 8 bases between the germline ends. Looked up from germline, CDR1 is GTSNPN and CDR2 is SVGIG (reference sequence). The CDR3 DNA reads TGTGCCTGGAGTTACACCGTTTCACCCCTCCACTTT. Translated, it gives CAWSYTVSPLHF.

J is TRBJ2-7 and V is TRBV6-5, with D unclear. CDR1 and CDR2 from the germline V gene are MNHEY and SVGAGI. The V and J ends lost 6 bases and 1 base respectively, with 16 bases between them. The CDR3 contains 15 residues. The CDR3 nucleotides read TGTGCCAGCAGGCCTCTATCCACTTTTTCCTACGAGCAGTACTTC. Its translation is CASRPLSTFSYEQYF.

The J gene is TRBJ1-2, the V gene TRBV29-1, with TRBD1 matching over 10 bases. Germline V gives CDR1 SQVTM, CDR2 ANQGSEA. This CDR3 region has 12 residues. The CDR3 bases are TGCAGTATAGGACAGGGGGAATATGGCTACACCTTC. Translating it yields CSIGQGEYGYTF.

This clone was observed a handful of times. The chain has TRBV29-1 and TRBJ2-7, with 8 bases that match TRBD1. The CDR3 loop spans 14 amino acids. Germline assignment: CDR1 SQVTM and CDR2 ANQGSEA. Germline trimming cut 3 bases from V and 5 bases from J; bases unmatched to any gene: 9. CDR3 sequence reads: CSVDGAGQGHEQYF. CDR3 coding DNA: TGCAGCGTTGATGGGGCCGGACAGGGCCACGAGCAGTACTTC.

As regards this clone: This sample includes further DNA sequences coding for the same CDR3. This sequence joins TRBV27 and TRBJ2-6; a possible D gene is TRBD1 (6 bases). The CDR3 consists of 15 residues. Trimming took 5 bases from V and 3 from J, leaving 11 bases between them. Germline values: CDR1 MNHEY, CDR2 SMNVEV (reference sequence). CDR3 loop: CASSLTGIGANVLTF. CDR3 sequence (DNA): TGTGCCAGCAGTCTAACAGGGATTGGGGCCAACGTCCTGACTTTC.

The chain has TRBV11-2 and TRBJ2-1; 8 bases fit TRBD2. The CDR3 has 16 amino acids. Looked up from germline, CDR1 is SGHAT and CDR2 is FQNNGV. V was pared by 1 base and J by 4 bases, with 6 bases of the junction left unmatched. The chain's CDR3 is CASSLGRGGKYNEQFF. The DNA of the CDR3 is TGTGCCAGCAGCTTAGGACGCGGGGGGAAATACAATGAGCAGTTCTTC.

Only a few counts were recorded for this clone. This chain uses TRBV11-2 with TRBJ2-1, with 9 nucleotides matching TRBD2. Germline CDR1 SGHAT, CDR2 FQNNGV. The junction had 10 bases not matched to a gene; V was cut back by 4 bases and J by 6 bases. The CDR3 is 16 residues long. CDR3 in DNA: TGTGCCAGCAGCTCAGTATGGGGACTAGCAATCAATGAGCAGTTCTTC. It specifies CASSSVWGLAINEQFF.

This chain links TRBV6-5 with TRBJ1-1, with D uncertain. The CDR3 extends over 12 amino acids. The ends were cut back, 4 bases at V and 8 bases at J, with 11 bases in the middle. The germline gives CDR1 MNHEY, CDR2 SVGAGI. CDR3 sequence reads: CASSFSGGEAFF. In DNA form, the CDR3 reads TGTGCCAGCAGTTTCTCGGGCGGGGAAGCTTTCTTT.